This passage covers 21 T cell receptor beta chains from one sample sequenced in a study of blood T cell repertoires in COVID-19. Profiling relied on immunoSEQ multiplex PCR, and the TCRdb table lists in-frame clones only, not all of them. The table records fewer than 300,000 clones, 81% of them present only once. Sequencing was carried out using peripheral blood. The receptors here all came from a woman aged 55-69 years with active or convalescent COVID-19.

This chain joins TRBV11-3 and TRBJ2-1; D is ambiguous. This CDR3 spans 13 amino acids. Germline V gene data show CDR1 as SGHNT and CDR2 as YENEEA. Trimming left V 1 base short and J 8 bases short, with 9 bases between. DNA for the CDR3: TGTGCCAGCAGCTTAGTGAGAGGTCATGAGCAGTTCTTC. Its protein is CASSLVRGHEQFF.

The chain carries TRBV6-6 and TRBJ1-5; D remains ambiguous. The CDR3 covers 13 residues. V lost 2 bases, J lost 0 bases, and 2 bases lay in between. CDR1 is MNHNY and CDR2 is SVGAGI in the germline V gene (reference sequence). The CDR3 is CASSYRSNQPQHF. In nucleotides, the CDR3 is TGTGCCAGCAGTTACCGTAGCAATCAGCCCCAGCATTTT.

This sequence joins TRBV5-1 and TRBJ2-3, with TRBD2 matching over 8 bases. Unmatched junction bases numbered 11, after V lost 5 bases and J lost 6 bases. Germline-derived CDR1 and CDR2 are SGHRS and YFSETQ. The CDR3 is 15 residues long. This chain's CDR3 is CASSWAGGSLDTQYF. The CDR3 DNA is TGCGCCAGCAGTTGGGCGGGGGGAAGTCTTGATACGCAGTATTTT.

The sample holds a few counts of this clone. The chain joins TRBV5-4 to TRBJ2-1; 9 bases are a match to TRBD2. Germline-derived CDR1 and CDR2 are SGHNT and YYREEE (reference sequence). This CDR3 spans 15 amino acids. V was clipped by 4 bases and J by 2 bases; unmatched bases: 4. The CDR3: CASSRSGGPYNEQFF. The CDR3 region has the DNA TGTGCCAGCAGCCGAAGCGGGGGGCCCTACAATGAGCAGTTCTTC.

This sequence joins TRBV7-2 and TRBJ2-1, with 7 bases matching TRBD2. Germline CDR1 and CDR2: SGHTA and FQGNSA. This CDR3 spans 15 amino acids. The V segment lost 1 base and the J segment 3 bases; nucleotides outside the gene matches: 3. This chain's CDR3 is CASSLDGGYYNEQFF. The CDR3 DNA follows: TGTGCCAGCAGCTTAGACGGGGGGTACTACAATGAGCAGTTCTTC.

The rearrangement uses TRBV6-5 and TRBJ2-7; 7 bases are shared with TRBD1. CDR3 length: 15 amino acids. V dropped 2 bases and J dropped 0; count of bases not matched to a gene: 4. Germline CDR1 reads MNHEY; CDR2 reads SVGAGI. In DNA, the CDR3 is TGTGCCAGCAGTTACGACAGGGCCTACTCCTACGAGCAGTACTTC. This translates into CASSYDRAYSYEQYF.

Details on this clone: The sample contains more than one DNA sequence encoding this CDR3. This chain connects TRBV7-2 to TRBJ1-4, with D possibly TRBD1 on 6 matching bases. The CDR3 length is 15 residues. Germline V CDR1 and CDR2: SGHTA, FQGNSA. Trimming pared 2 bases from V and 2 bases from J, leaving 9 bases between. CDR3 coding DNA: TGTGCCAGCAGCTTAACAGGGCCCACTAATGAAAAACTGTTTTTT. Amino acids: CASSLTGPTNEKLFF.

CDR3 in amino acids: CASVSGGTEAFF. In DNA form, the CDR3 reads TGTGCCAGCGTTTCAGGGGGCACTGAAGCTTTCTTT. This chain connects TRBV3-1 (or the pseudogene TRBV3-2) to TRBJ1-1; 7 bases line up with TRBD1. J gave up 4 bases and V 8 bases, and 4 bases lay outside the gene matches. The CDR3 covers 12 residues. CDR1 and CDR2 from the germline V gene are LGHDT and YNNKEL (reference sequence).

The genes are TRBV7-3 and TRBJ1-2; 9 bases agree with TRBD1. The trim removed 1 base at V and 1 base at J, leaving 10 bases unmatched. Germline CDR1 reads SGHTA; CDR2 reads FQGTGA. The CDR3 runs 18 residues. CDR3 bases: TGTGCCAGCAGCTTAAGAGGACAGGGGTTTAAGGGTAACTATGGCTACACCTTC. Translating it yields CASSLRGQGFKGNYGYTF.

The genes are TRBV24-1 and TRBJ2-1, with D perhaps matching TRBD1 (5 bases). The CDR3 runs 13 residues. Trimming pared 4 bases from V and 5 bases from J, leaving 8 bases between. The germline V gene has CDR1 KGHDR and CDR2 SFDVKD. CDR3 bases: TGTGCCACCAGTGACAGGGCGCACAATGAGCAGTTCTTC. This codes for CATSDRAHNEQFF.

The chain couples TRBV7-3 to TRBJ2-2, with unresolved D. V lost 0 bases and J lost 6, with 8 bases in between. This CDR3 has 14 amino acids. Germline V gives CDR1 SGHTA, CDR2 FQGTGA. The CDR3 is CASSLTRSAGELFF. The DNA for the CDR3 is TGTGCCAGCAGCTTAACACGGTCTGCCGGGGAGCTGTTTTTT.

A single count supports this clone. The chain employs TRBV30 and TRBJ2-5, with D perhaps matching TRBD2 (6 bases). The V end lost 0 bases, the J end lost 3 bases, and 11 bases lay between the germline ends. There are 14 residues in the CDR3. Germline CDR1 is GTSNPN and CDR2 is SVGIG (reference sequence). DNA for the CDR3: TGTGCCTGGAGTGTGAAAGGGAGGAAAGAGACCCAGTACTTC. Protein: CAWSVKGRKETQYF.

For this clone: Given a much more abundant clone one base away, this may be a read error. CDR3 sequence: CASRWTVNQPQHF. CDR3 in DNA: TGTGCCAGCAGGTGGACAGTCAATCAGCCCCAGCATTTT. The chain is built from TRBV12-3 or TRBV12-4 and TRBJ1-5; tentative D call: TRBD1 (6 bases). V was pared by 6 bases and J by 3 bases, with 9 bases between. The CDR3 has 13 amino acids.

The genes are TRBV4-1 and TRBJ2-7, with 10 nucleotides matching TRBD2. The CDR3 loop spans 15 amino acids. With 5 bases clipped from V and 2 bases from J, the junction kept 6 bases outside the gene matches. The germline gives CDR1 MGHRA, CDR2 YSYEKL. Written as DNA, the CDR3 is TGCGCCAGCAGCAGAGCGGGGGGGCCGACCTACGAGCAGTACTTC. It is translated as CASSRAGGPTYEQYF.

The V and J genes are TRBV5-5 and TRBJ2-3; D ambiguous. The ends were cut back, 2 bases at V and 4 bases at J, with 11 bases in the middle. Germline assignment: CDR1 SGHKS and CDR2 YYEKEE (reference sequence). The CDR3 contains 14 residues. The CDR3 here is CASSLRPQADTQYF. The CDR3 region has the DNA TGTGCCAGCAGCTTAAGGCCCCAGGCAGATACGCAGTATTTT. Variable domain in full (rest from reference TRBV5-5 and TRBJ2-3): DAGVTQSPTHLIKTRGQQVTLRCSPISGHKSVSWYQQVLGQGPQFIFQYYEKEERGRGNFPDRFSARQFPNYSSELNVNALLLGDSALYLCASSLRPQADTQYFGPGTRLTVL.

The CDR3 sequence: CASSSTSGGVADTQYF. Here the CDR3 DNA reads TGTGCCAGCAGCTCGACTAGCGGGGGGGTGGCAGATACGCAGTATTTT. The chain carries TRBV5-4 and TRBJ2-3, with 14 positions matching TRBD2. With V trimmed by 3 bases and J by 4 bases, 4 bases remained unmatched. The CDR3 runs to 16 residues. Germline V lookup: CDR1 SGHNT, CDR2 YYREEE (reference sequence).

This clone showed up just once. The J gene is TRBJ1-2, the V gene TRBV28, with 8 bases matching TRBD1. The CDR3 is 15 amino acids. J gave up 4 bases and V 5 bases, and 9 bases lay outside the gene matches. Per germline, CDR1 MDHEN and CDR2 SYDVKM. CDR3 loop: CASSGGTGPVYGYTF. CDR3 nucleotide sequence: TGTGCCAGCAGTGGCGGGACAGGTCCAGTCTATGGCTACACCTTC.

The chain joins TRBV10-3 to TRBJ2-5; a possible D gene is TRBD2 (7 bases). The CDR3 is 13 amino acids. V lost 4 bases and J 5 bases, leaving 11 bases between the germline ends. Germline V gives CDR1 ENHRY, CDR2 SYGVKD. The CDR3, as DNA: TGTGCCATCAGTGGGACAGCGGGGGAGACCCAGTACTTC. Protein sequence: CAISGTAGETQYF.

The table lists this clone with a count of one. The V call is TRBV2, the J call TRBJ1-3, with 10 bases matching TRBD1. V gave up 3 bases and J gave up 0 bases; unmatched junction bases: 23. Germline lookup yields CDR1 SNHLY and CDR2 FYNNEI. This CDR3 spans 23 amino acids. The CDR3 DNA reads TGTGCCAGCAGTGACCCAGAGACAGGGGGCGAATCAAAACCTACTTCCTCTGGAAACACCATATATTTT. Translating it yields CASSDPETGGESKPTSSGNTIYF.

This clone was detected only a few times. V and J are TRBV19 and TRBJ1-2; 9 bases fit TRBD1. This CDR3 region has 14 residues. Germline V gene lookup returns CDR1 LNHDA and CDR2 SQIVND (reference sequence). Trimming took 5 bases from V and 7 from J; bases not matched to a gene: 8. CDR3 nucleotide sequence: TGTGCCAGTAGTGCCTCGACAGGGGGTTTTGGCTACACCTTC. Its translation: CASSASTGGFGYTF.

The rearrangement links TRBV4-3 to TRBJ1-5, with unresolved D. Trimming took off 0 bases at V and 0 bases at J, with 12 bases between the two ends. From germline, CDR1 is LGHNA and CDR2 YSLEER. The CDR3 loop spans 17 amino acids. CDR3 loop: CASSQDRGMYSNQPQHF. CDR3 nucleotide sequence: TGCGCCAGCAGCCAAGATAGAGGGATGTATAGCAATCAGCCCCAGCATTTT.